The entry below gives a single T cell receptor beta chain sequence along with its context. Here immunoSEQ multiplex PCR was the method, and the copy in TCRdb shows in-frame clones only, minus some. Seen here are tens of thousands of clones, more than 70% observed once, and the top ten hold under 7.5%. The sample is drawn from a study of T cell changes during pregnancy in multiple sclerosis. V dropped 5 bases and J dropped 4; count of bases not matched to a gene: 8. The CDR3 runs 15 residues. Germline V gene lookup returns CDR1 SNHLY and CDR2 FYNNEI. The receptor was derived from a female donor with multiple sclerosis, enrolled in a pregnancy study. Here the sequenced sample was CD8+ T cells from peripheral blood mononuclear cells, taken in the third trimester of pregnancy. The rearrangement joins TRBV2 to TRBJ1-5, with TRBD1 identical over 7 bases. The CDR3 sequence: CASSNTGVGNQPQHF. CDR3 sequence (DNA): TGTGCCAGCAGTAATACAGGGGTAGGGAATCAGCCCCAGCATTTT. Together with reference TRBV2 and TRBJ1-5, the CDR3 gives the full variable domain: EPEVTQTPSHQVTQMGQEVILRCVPISNHLYFYWYRQILGQKVEFLVSFYNNEISEKSEIFDDQFSVERPDGSNFTLKIRSTKLEDSAMYFCASSNTGVGNQPQHFGDGTRLSIL.